This TCR beta chain comes out of a study of blood T cell repertoires in COVID-19. Study in general: Samples came from the United States, Italy and Spain, spanning acute and convalescent COVID-19. PBMCs, B-cell-depleted T cells, or T cells were the source of the cDNA or gDNA that made up the material.

In this sample, this clone turned up once. The CDR3 length is 14 residues. Germline V gene lookup returns CDR1 SEHNR and CDR2 FQNEAQ (reference sequence). The V segment lost 3 bases and the J segment 1 base; nucleotides outside the gene matches: 2. In the original workflow: From reference gene primer amplification, estimates of nucleated cell counts were derived. The repertoire was sequenced with immunoSEQ multiplex PCR; TCRdb's copy has only in-frame clones and lacks some. The V and J calls and clone size come from that table; D and trimming were worked out from the DNA. In the table there are over 70,000 clones, 80% to 85% of which are singletons.

What was sequenced was peripheral blood. The receptor was derived from a human donor in a cohort sampled during active COVID-19. The rearrangement uses TRBV7-9 and TRBJ2-5; 7 bases align to TRBD2. The CDR3 loop is CASSFRTSQETQYF. CDR3 in DNA: TGTGCCAGCAGCTTCAGGACTAGCCAAGAGACCCAGTACTTC.